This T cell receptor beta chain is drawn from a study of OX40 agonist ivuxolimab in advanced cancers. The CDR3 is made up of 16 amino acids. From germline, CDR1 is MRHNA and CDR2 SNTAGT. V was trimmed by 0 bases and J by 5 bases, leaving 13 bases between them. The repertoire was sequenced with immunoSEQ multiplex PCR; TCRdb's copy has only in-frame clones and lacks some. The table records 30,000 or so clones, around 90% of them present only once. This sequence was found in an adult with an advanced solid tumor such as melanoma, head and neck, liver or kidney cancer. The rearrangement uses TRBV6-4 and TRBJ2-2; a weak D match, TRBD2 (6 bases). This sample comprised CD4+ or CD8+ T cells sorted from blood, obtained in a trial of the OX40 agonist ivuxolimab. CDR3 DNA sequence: TGTGCCAGCAGTGACTCCCGGGACTCCGCTACCGGGGAGCTGTTTTTT. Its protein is CASSDSRDSATGELFF.